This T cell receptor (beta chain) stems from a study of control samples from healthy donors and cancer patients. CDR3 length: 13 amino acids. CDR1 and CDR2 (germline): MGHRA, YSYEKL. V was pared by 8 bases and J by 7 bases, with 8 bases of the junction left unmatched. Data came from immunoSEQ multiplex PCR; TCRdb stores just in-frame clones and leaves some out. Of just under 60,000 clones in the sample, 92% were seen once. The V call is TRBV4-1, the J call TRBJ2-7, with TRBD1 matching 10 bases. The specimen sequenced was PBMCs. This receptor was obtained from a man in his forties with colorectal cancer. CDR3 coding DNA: TGCGCCAGCGCCGGGACAGGGGCGCAAGAGCAGTACTTC. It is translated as CASAGTGAQEQYF.